One sample yielded the 15 T cell receptor beta chains listed below, sequenced in a study of blood T cell repertoires in COVID-19. Measured with immunoSEQ multiplex PCR; TCRdb has only the in-frame clones, and not every one. The sample holds about 200,000 clones, roughly 80% seen once. The specimen sequenced was peripheral blood. These receptors originate from a woman older than 75 with acute or convalescent COVID-19.

V gene TRBV24-1 combines with J gene TRBJ2-1; the match to TRBD2 covers 7 bases. Germline CDR1 and CDR2: KGHDR and SFDVKD. V lost 3 bases, J lost 7 bases, and 8 bases stayed unmatched. The CDR3 has 15 amino acids. The CDR3 DNA reads TGTGCCACCAGTGATCCCGGGAGGAAGGGTAATGAGCAGTTCTTC. Amino acids: CATSDPGRKGNEQFF.

The chain combines TRBV6-1 with TRBJ1-2; tentative D call: TRBD1 (5 bases). Germline assignment: CDR1 MNHNS and CDR2 SASEGT. Trimming pared 1 base from V and 4 bases from J, leaving 13 bases between. CDR3 length equals 15 residues. The CDR3 spells CASSEVSGTGYGYTF. CDR3 coding DNA: TGTGCCAGCAGTGAAGTGAGCGGGACCGGCTATGGCTACACCTTC.

This chain's CDR3 is CASSISGRTDTGELFF. CDR3 nucleotide sequence: TGTGCCAGTAGTATCTCAGGGAGGACGGACACCGGGGAGCTGTTTTTT. The chain uses TRBV19 and TRBJ2-2, with D tentatively TRBD2 (6 bases). Germline V gene data show CDR1 as LNHDA and CDR2 as SQIVND (reference sequence). V gave up 3 bases and J gave up 3 bases, with 14 bases separating them. The CDR3 is 16 amino acids.

This sequence joins TRBV6-5 and TRBJ1-1, with D perhaps matching TRBD1 (6 bases). The CDR3 spans 13 residues. Germline-derived CDR1 and CDR2 are MNHEY and SVGAGI. V lost 6 bases, J lost 6 bases, and 14 bases lay in between. The CDR3 nucleotides read TGTGCCAGCAGGTTCGGGACAAGTGCTGAAGCTTTCTTT. Translating it yields CASRFGTSAEAFF.

The chain recombines TRBV27 with TRBJ2-7; a weak D match, TRBD2 (5 bases). V shed 3 bases and J shed 5 bases, with 20 bases lying between them. The CDR3 is 16 amino acids. CDR1 and CDR2 from the germline V gene are MNHEY and SMNVEV (reference sequence). The CDR3 DNA follows: TGTGCCAGCAGTTTCTACGGGCATGGGAAGGGAGACGAGCAGTACTTC. This encodes CASSFYGHGKGDEQYF.

This chain connects TRBV6-1 to TRBJ2-2; no clear D. The germline V and J ends were trimmed by 2 bases and 2 bases, with 6 bases remaining between them. The CDR3 length is 14 residues. Germline V gene sequence: CDR1 MNHNS, CDR2 SASEGT. The CDR3 here is CASSERFNTGELFF. The CDR3, as DNA: TGTGCCAGCAGTGAACGTTTTAACACCGGGGAGCTGTTTTTT.

Here the CDR3 reads CASREQPNTEAFF. CDR3 DNA sequence: TGCGCCAGCAGGGAACAGCCCAACACTGAAGCTTTCTTT. J is TRBJ1-1 and V is TRBV5-1; no clear D gene. CDR3 size: 13 residues. CDR1 and CDR2 from the germline V gene are SGHRS and YFSETQ. V was cut by 5 bases and J by 2 bases, with 10 bases left in between.

This clone was recorded only once. This sample also contains other DNA sequences that code for the same CDR3. The V and J genes are TRBV29-1 and TRBJ2-7; 9 bases match TRBD1. V lost 4 bases and J lost 4; bases outside the gene matches: 5. The germline V gene has CDR1 SQVTM and CDR2 ANQGSEA. This CDR3 has 13 amino acids. CDR3 bases: TGCAGCGTTGCCGGGACAGGGTCGTACGAGCAGTACTTC. Its translation: CSVAGTGSYEQYF.

V gene TRBV19 combines with J gene TRBJ2-1; D gene unclear. The CDR3 consists of 16 residues. Germline lookup yields CDR1 LNHDA and CDR2 SQIVND (reference sequence). Trimming removed 6 bases at V and 2 bases at J, with 17 bases between. CDR3 sequence (DNA): TGTGCCAGTAGCCTTGGCCTCTTGAGCGCCTACAATGAGCAGTTCTTC. It specifies CASSLGLLSAYNEQFF.

The chain joins TRBV11-3 to TRBJ2-2; tentatively, D is TRBD1 (7 bases). Trimming removed 5 bases at V and 3 bases at J, with 13 bases between. Germline CDR1 and CDR2: SGHNT and YENEEA. This CDR3 has 15 amino acids. The CDR3 reads CASSLRGADTGELFF. The CDR3 DNA sequence: TGTGCCAGCAGCCTCAGGGGGGCGGACACCGGGGAGCTGTTTTTT.

The chain joins TRBV14 to TRBJ1-1; perhaps TRBD1 as D (5 bases). Looked up from germline, CDR1 is SGHDN and CDR2 is FVKESK. The CDR3 is 16 residues long. Deletions cut 0 bases from V and 0 bases from J, with 11 bases between. CDR3 coding DNA: TGTGCCAGCAGCCAAGATTTGGGGGGAATGAACACTGAAGCTTTCTTT. Translating gives CASSQDLGGMNTEAFF.

This chain connects TRBV11-2 to TRBJ2-7; 9 nucleotides match TRBD2. V lost 0 bases, J lost 7 bases, and 10 bases stayed unmatched. The CDR3 has 16 residues. Germline V gives CDR1 SGHAT, CDR2 FQNNGV. The CDR3, as DNA: TGTGCCAGCAGCTTAGATCGGGCGGGAGGGCCTTTTGAGCAGTACTTC. Residues: CASSLDRAGGPFEQYF.

This rearrangement joins TRBV13 to TRBJ1-3, with D uncertain. The germline V gene has CDR1 PRHDT and CDR2 FYEKMQ (reference sequence). The CDR3 totals 14 residues. Deletions cut 3 bases from V and 4 bases from J, with 10 bases between. CDR3 sequence (DNA): TGTGCCAGCAGCTTCAGAGGGTCGGGAAACACCATATATTTT. Amino acid sequence: CASSFRGSGNTIYF. The variable domain in full, completed from reference TRBV13 and TRBJ1-3, reads AAGVIQSPRHLIKEKRETATLKCYPIPRHDTVYWYQQGPGQDPQFLISFYEKMQSDKGSIPDRFSAQQFSDYHSELNMSSLELGDSALYFCASSFRGSGNTIYFGEGSWLTVV.

This chain connects TRBV28 to TRBJ1-2; TRBD1 agrees at 8 bases. The V gene end was trimmed by 2 bases and the J gene end by 5 bases; junction bases not matched to a gene: 13. Germline assignment: CDR1 MDHEN and CDR2 SYDVKM. CDR3 length: 17 residues. CDR3 nucleotides: TGTGCCAGCAGTTTAAAACACCTTCGGGACAGGCTTTATGGCTACACCTTC. Encoded protein: CASSLKHLRDRLYGYTF.

A few counts support this clone. The chain combines TRBV29-1 with TRBJ1-3; 8 nucleotides align to TRBD1. This CDR3 is built from 13 residues. Trimming removed 4 bases from V and 4 bases from J; junction bases left unmatched: 3. The germline gives CDR1 SQVTM, CDR2 ANQGSEA. DNA for the CDR3: TGCAGCGTTGCAGGGACAGGCGGAAACACCATATATTTT. Protein: CSVAGTGGNTIYF.